What follows are 3 T cell receptor beta chains derived from one specimen sequenced in a study of radiation and T cells in renal cell carcinoma. The time point denotes: blood 4 weeks post-SBRT, at nephrectomy. Treatment of the sample: 15 Gy SBRT to primary tumor, nephrectomy 4 weeks later. Assay: immunoSEQ multiplex PCR; the TCRdb copy retains only in-frame clones and omits some. In the table there are under 200,000 clones, 88% of which are singletons. Source: blood, taken from a patient whose treatment included radiotherapy and nephrectomy. The receptors derive from a woman between 45 and 60 years old with renal cell carcinoma.

This sequence joins TRBV5-1 and TRBJ2-5; a possible D gene is TRBD2 (6 bases). From germline, CDR1 is SGHRS and CDR2 YFSETQ. There are 16 residues in the CDR3. Trimming cost V 0 bases and J 1 base, with 13 bases left between them. The CDR3 DNA reads TGCGCCAGCAGCTTGGGGCCGGAGGGTGGCCAAGAGACCCAGTACTTC. It translates to CASSLGPEGGQETQYF.

The chain recombines TRBV7-9 with TRBJ1-6; D is undetermined. Germline loops: CDR1 SEHNR, CDR2 FQNEAQ (reference sequence). The CDR3 sequence is 15 residues long. V was cut by 2 bases and J by 7 bases, with 12 bases left in between. In DNA, the CDR3 is TGTGCCAGCAGCTTAACAGAAACTAAGAATTCACCCCTCCACTTT. It encodes CASSLTETKNSPLHF.

The chain has TRBV5-1 and TRBJ1-3; D is undetermined. The CDR3 runs to 15 residues. V gave up 4 bases and J gave up 0 bases, with 11 bases separating them. The germline gives CDR1 SGHRS, CDR2 YFSETQ. The CDR3 DNA reads as TGCGCCAGCAGCCCCGGTCCCGGCTCTGGAAACACCATATATTTT. This encodes CASSPGPGSGNTIYF.